This is a list of T cell receptor beta chains from one sample in a study of blood T cell repertoires in COVID-19. Assay: immunoSEQ multiplex PCR; the TCRdb copy retains only in-frame clones and omits some. The table records about 27,000 clones, 88% of them present only once. The sample was peripheral blood. Receptors originate from a woman between 50 and 59 years old with active COVID-19. Both conserved end residues are part of each CDR3. D genes are given only for firm matches. A clone size is listed for some rows: how often the clone was seen (once, few, many), or a class if it is expanded.

D gene,clone size,V gene,J gene,CDR3 DNA,CDR3 protein
NA,NA,TRBV13,TRBJ2-7,TGTGCCAGCAGCTCTGGACATGAAGGGGAGCAGTACTTC,CASSSGHEGEQYF
NA,NA,TRBV7-2,TRBJ2-2,TGTGCCAGCAGCTCCCCTCAGGCCGGGGAGCTGTTTTTT,CASSSPQAGELFF
TRBD2,NA,TRBV2,TRBJ2-7,TGTGCCAGCATCCTGGGGACTAACACGGCCTACGAGCAGTACTTC,CASILGTNTAYEQYF
TRBD2,NA,TRBV19,TRBJ2-2,TGTGCCAGTAGTACGAGGACTAGCGGGAGTAGCACCGGGGAGCTGTTTTTT,CASSTRTSGSSTGELFF
NA,once,TRBV15,TRBJ2-7,TGTGCCACCAGCAGAAATCAGGGGACGAGCTCCTACGAGCAGTACTTC,CATSRNQGTSSYEQYF
TRBD1,NA,TRBV5-1,TRBJ1-1,TGCGCCAGCAGCTTGGCCTCGGGACAGCAGAACACTGAAGCTTTCTTT,CASSLASGQQNTEAFF
TRBD2,NA,TRBV5-1,TRBJ2-5,TGCGCCAGCAGCTCCGGGACTAGCGGGAGGGCCGTAGAGACCCAGTACTTC,CASSSGTSGRAVETQYF
NA,NA,TRBV5-4,TRBJ1-1,TGTGCCAGCAGCTTGAAGTCTCCAGGGCGAACTGAAGCTTTCTTT,CASSLKSPGRTEAFF
TRBD2,NA,TRBV5-4,TRBJ2-7,TGTGCCAGCAGCCCTCAGGCGGGGGGCGCGGGGGAACAGTACTTC,CASSPQAGGAGEQYF
TRBD1,NA,TRBV10-2,TRBJ1-5,TGCGCCAGCACCGATACAGGGGGCTCTGGTCAGCCCCAGCATTTT,CASTDTGGSGQPQHF
TRBD2,NA,TRBV9,TRBJ2-1,TGTGCCAGCAGCATTAGCGGGAGGAACTCCTACAATGAGCAGTTCTTC,CASSISGRNSYNEQFF
NA,NA,TRBV4-1,TRBJ2-7,TGCGCCAGCAGCCCAATCGCAGCCGCCCCAGGGTCTGCAGGAAGATCCTACGAGCAGTACTTC,CASSPIAAAPGSAGRSYEQYF
NA,few,TRBV5-6,TRBJ1-3,TGTGCCAGCAGCGAGACCCAGCGGGGCACTGGAAACACCATATATTTT,CASSETQRGTGNTIYF
TRBD1,NA,TRBV30,TRBJ1-4,TGTGCCTCCCGAGCCAGGACAGGGGAGGAAAAACTGTTTTTT,CASRARTGEEKLFF
NA,NA,TRBV28,TRBJ2-7,TGTGCCAGCAGTTTAAGCCCCCCACTAGAGCAGTACTTC,CASSLSPPLEQYF
TRBD2,NA,TRBV5-4,TRBJ2-7,TGTGCCAGCAGCCCTGGCGGTAGCGGGAGAATAGGATCCGAGCAGTACTTC,CASSPGGSGRIGSEQYF
TRBD2,few,TRBV18,TRBJ2-7,TGTGCCAGCTCAGACCGGGAGGACTACGAGCAGTACTTC,CASSDREDYEQYF
NA,NA,TRBV18,TRBJ1-2,TGTGCCAGCTCACCACTTGAGGACGGGGGGCCCTATGGCTACACCTTC,CASSPLEDGGPYGYTF
NA,NA,TRBV19,TRBJ2-6,TGTGCCAGTACTTGGGGCGATGGGGCCAACGTCCTGACTTTC,CASTWGDGANVLTF
TRBD2,NA,TRBV24-1,TRBJ2-1,TGTGCCACCAGTGATTTGGGACTAGCGGGAACCTATGAGCAGTTCTTC,CATSDLGLAGTYEQFF
NA,NA,TRBV5-4,TRBJ2-3,TGTGCCAGCAGCTTCCGACAGGGCACAGATACGCAGTATTTT,CASSFRQGTDTQYF
TRBD2,few,TRBV9,TRBJ2-1,TGTGCCAGCAGCGAGAGGATCGCGGGGGGTTACAATGAGCAGTTCTTC,CASSERIAGGYNEQFF
NA,NA,TRBV7-9,TRBJ2-7,TGTGCCACTGGGACTCCAGGCTACGAGCAGTACTTC,CATGTPGYEQYF
TRBD1,NA,TRBV2,TRBJ1-2,TGTGCCAGCAGACAAGACAGGGGGGACATCTATGGCTACACCTTC,CASRQDRGDIYGYTF
NA,NA,TRBV2,TRBJ2-2,TGTGCCAGCAGGGGGACTTCGAACACCGGGGAGCTGTTTTTT,CASRGTSNTGELFF
NA,NA,TRBV5-1,TRBJ1-1,TGCGCCAGCAGCGTCCAGGGTAACTCTGAAGCTTTCTTT,CASSVQGNSEAFF
NA,NA,TRBV15,TRBJ2-2,TGTGCCACCAGCTCCTCCGACATCGGGGAGCTGTTTTTT,CATSSSDIGELFF
TRBD2,NA,TRBV2,TRBJ2-1,TGTGCCAGCAGTACCCTAGCGGCCGGGGGGAATGAGCAGTTCTTC,CASSTLAAGGNEQFF
NA,NA,TRBV11-3,TRBJ2-3,TGTGCCAGCAGCTCCCGCCAGAGGGATACGCAGTATTTT,CASSSRQRDTQYF
TRBD1,NA,TRBV5-1,TRBJ2-5,TGCGCCAGCAGCTTGGAGGGACAGGGGGCGGGCCGGGAGACCCAGTACTTC,CASSLEGQGAGRETQYF
NA,once,TRBV6-5,TRBJ2-4,TGTGCCAGCAGTCGGGGGGCGGGAAACATTCAGTACTTC,CASSRGAGNIQYF
NA,NA,TRBV3-1/TRBV3-2,TRBJ1-5,TGTGCCAGCAGCCGGGACATTAATCAGCCCCAGCATTTT,CASSRDINQPQHF
NA,NA,TRBV28,TRBJ2-3,TGTGCCAGCAGTCCCTCGACAGCAGGCACAGATACGCAGTATTTT,CASSPSTAGTDTQYF
TRBD2,NA,TRBV7-8,TRBJ2-7,TGTGCCAGCAGCTTAGGAGGGAGGGCCTACGAGCAGTACTTC,CASSLGGRAYEQYF
NA,NA,TRBV5-1,TRBJ1-3,TGCGCCAGCAGCTTGGCAGGGTTGGTGAGAGGAAACACCATATATTTT,CASSLAGLVRGNTIYF
TRBD1,NA,TRBV19,TRBJ1-5,TGTGCCAGGGGAAATTCGAGGGGCCACAGGGGGAGGCAGCCCCAGCATTTT,CARGNSRGHRGRQPQHF
NA,NA,TRBV11-1,TRBJ2-7,TGTGCCAGCAGCCCATCCTCGACAGGACCCTACGAGCAGTACTTC,CASSPSSTGPYEQYF
TRBD1,NA,TRBV29-1,TRBJ2-4,TGCAGCGTTGACCCGGGACAGCAAAACATTCAGTACTTC,CSVDPGQQNIQYF
NA,NA,TRBV4-2,TRBJ2-3,TGTGCCAGCAGCCAAGGTCTAGCGCGAGGTAGCACAGATACGCAGTATTTT,CASSQGLARGSTDTQYF
NA,NA,TRBV5-3,TRBJ2-7,TGTGCCAGAAGCTATTCCGGGACACACTCTCAATCCTACGAGCAGTACTTC,CARSYSGTHSQSYEQYF
NA,few,TRBV5-4,TRBJ1-2,TGTGCCAGCAGCTCATACGACAGTAAATATGGCTACACCTTC,CASSSYDSKYGYTF
TRBD2,few,TRBV4-1,TRBJ2-7,TGCGCCAGCAGCCAAGTTTATTCGCGGGAGTACTCCTACGAGCAGTACTTC,CASSQVYSREYSYEQYF
NA,NA,TRBV11-2,TRBJ1-1,TGTGCCAGCAGCTTAACAGGGAAATCAGCTTTCTTT,CASSLTGKSAFF
TRBD2,NA,TRBV6-1,TRBJ2-4,TGTGCCAGCAGTGAATCGGGGGAGGGCATTCAGTACTTC,CASSESGEGIQYF
TRBD2,NA,TRBV7-9,TRBJ2-6,TGTGCCAGCAGCTTCCCAGCGGGGGTTTCTGGGGCCAACGTCCTGACTTTC,CASSFPAGVSGANVLTF
NA,NA,TRBV3-1/TRBV3-2,TRBJ2-7,TGTGCCAGCGGAAAGGAATCTACAGGATCCTACGAGCAGTACTTC,CASGKESTGSYEQYF
NA,NA,TRBV2,TRBJ2-5,TGTGCCAGCAGGGGGCAGGAGACCCAGTACTTC,CASRGQETQYF